These 28 T cell receptor beta chains came from one sample sequenced in a study of T cells in Graves' hyperthyroidism and ophthalmopathy. Using RNA transcripts as the source, TCR beta CDR3 regions were amplified. First-round RT-PCR with HTBI primers amplified the TCR CDR3 region. TCRdb itself ran the multiplex PCR reads through MiXCR, one entry per CDR3 protein. This repertoire shows 190,000 or so distinct CDR3 sequences, approximately 20% found once; its top ten account for around 43%. Input material: blood. The receptor set was obtained from a middle-aged man with Graves' hyperthyroidism.

This clonotype has a count of ten or more. The gene calls are TRBV20-1 and TRBJ2-7, with D tentatively TRBD1 (6 bases). V was cut by 3 bases and J by 2 bases, with 17 bases left in between. Germline CDR1 reads DFQATT; CDR2 reads SNEGSKA (reference sequence). The CDR3 runs 15 residues. The CDR3 sequence is CSASSYRARAYEQYF. The CDR3 DNA sequence: TGCAGTGCTAGTAGTTACAGGGCGCGAGCCTACGAGCAGTACTTC.

This clonotype was detected ten times or more. The chain carries TRBV3-2 and TRBJ2-5; the table's D gene call, TRBD2, was not cross checked with the DNA. TRBV3-2 corresponds to a pseudogene. The CDR3 consists of 17 residues. The CDR3 DNA reads TGTGCCAGCAGCCAAGAGGTCAAGGCACTAGCGATCGAGACCCAGTACTTC. It codes for CASSQEVKALAIETQYF.

This chain connects TRBV29-1 to TRBJ2-7, with D maybe TRBD2 (5 bases). The CDR3 is made up of 14 amino acids. Germline values: CDR1 SQVTM, CDR2 ANQGSEA. Trimming took 8 bases from V and 5 from J, leaving 22 bases between them. As DNA, the CDR3 is TGCAGCTATTCTGTCTCGCGGGCAGACAACGAGCAGTACTTC. Its protein is CSYSVSRADNEQYF.

The sample holds a few counts of this clonotype. The chain joins TRBV30 to TRBJ2-5, with TRBD1 matching 7 bases. The CDR3 sequence is 14 residues long. Looked up from germline, CDR1 is GTSNPN and CDR2 is SVGIG (reference sequence). V lost 0 bases, J lost 4 bases, and 5 bases stayed unmatched. CDR3 nucleotide sequence: TGTGCCTGGAGTGTAGAAGGGGGCCGAGAGACCCAGTACTTC. The encoded protein is CAWSVEGGRETQYF.

This clonotype showed up many times. The chain combines TRBV13 with TRBJ1-6, with 7 nucleotides matching TRBD1. The V gene's germline CDR1 is PRHDT and CDR2 FYEKMQ (reference sequence). The ends lost 5 bases at V and 11 bases at J; junction bases unmatched: 12. The CDR3 totals 15 residues. The CDR3 sequence: CASSQGDMGVAPLHF. The CDR3, as DNA: TGTGCCAGCAGCCAGGGGGACATGGGGGTGGCACCCCTCCACTTT.

This clonotype turned up a few times. The chain joins TRBV5-5 to TRBJ1-5; D might be TRBD1 (5 bases). The CDR3 has 18 amino acids. Germline loops: CDR1 SGHKS, CDR2 YYEKEE (reference sequence). V was clipped by 2 bases and J by 2 bases, with 20 bases between them. The CDR3 is CASSFSSVGARGNQPQHF. CDR3 DNA sequence: TGTGCCAGCAGCTTTTCTTCCGTCGGGGCGCGGGGCAATCAGCCCCAGCATTTT.

This clonotype was seen repeatedly, ten times or more. The chain combines TRBV4-3 with TRBJ1-2, with D hard to call. This CDR3 is built from 15 residues. The germline V gene has CDR1 LGHNA and CDR2 YSLEER. V was clipped by 1 base and J by 5 bases, with 14 bases between them. CDR3 coding DNA: TGCGCCAGCAGCCAAGCGCCAGGCTCAGAGTATGGCTACACCTTC. It is translated as CASSQAPGSEYGYTF.

This clonotype occurred many times. The J gene is TRBJ2-5, the V gene TRBV28; TRBD1 might be the D (6 bases). Per the germline V gene, CDR1 is MDHEN and CDR2 is SYDVKM. This CDR3 comprises 11 residues. Trimming removed 10 bases at V and 10 bases at J, with 16 bases between. In DNA form, the CDR3 reads TGTGCCACCAACCCCGGGACACGCCAGTACTTC. Its protein product is CATNPGTRQYF.

This chain connects TRBV28 to TRBJ2-7; 8 bases match TRBD1. This CDR3 is built from 15 residues. The trim removed 5 bases at V and 3 bases at J, leaving 9 bases unmatched. Germline V CDR1 and CDR2: MDHEN, SYDVKM. The CDR3 sequence: CASSPPGTGHYEQYF. The CDR3 DNA sequence: TGTGCCAGCAGTCCCCCCGGGACAGGACACTACGAGCAGTACTTC.

This clonotype occurred many times. This sequence joins TRBV5-5 and TRBJ2-1; D possibly corresponds to TRBD2 (6 bases). V lost 0 bases to trimming and J lost 9 bases, with 13 bases between them. The germline V gene has CDR1 SGHKS and CDR2 YYEKEE (reference sequence). This CDR3 comprises 14 residues. The CDR3 coding sequence is TGTGCCAGCAGCTTGGAAGCCCTTAGCGGTGAGCAGTTCTTC. Protein product: CASSLEALSGEQFF.

This clonotype has at least ten counts. The chain is built from TRBV2 and TRBJ2-1; a weak D match, TRBD2 (6 bases). The CDR3 contains 17 residues. Germline CDR1 SNHLY, CDR2 FYNNEI. V gave up 10 bases and J gave up 7 bases, with 29 bases separating them. The CDR3 here is CATIPTSRMTSGNEQFF. In nucleotides, the CDR3 is TGTGCCACCATCCCCACCTCTCGGATGACTAGTGGGAATGAGCAGTTCTTC.

This clonotype was seen many times. The chain recombines TRBV10-3 with TRBJ2-1; 9 bases align to TRBD2. Trimming removed 8 bases from V and 0 bases from J; junction bases left unmatched: 14. The CDR3 extends over 18 amino acids. Per the germline V gene, CDR1 is ENHRY and CDR2 is SYGVKD. CDR3 coding DNA: TGTGCCATCGGTGCCGGCGGGGGGGTGTCAAGCTCCTACAATGAGCAGTTCTTC. This sequence encodes CAIGAGGGVSSSYNEQFF.

This clonotype was found many times. The CDR3 DNA is TGTGCCAGCAGTCCTTCGGGGGGGATTTTGAACAATGAGCAGTTCTTC. Translating gives CASSPSGGILNNEQFF. V is TRBV2 and J is TRBJ2-1; 8 bases fit TRBD2. Germline V CDR1 and CDR2: SNHLY, FYNNEI. V shed 5 bases, J shed 5 bases, and the junction held 11 bases outside the gene matches. This CDR3 comprises 16 residues.

This clonotype has a handful of counts. V usage is TRBV6-2 or TRBV6-3 and J usage is TRBJ2-6, with D possibly being TRBD1 (5 bases). The CDR3 length is 14 residues. The V gene's germline CDR1 is MNHEY and CDR2 SVGEGT. Deletions cut 10 bases from V and 0 bases from J, with 10 bases between. CDR3 region: CATYRGSGANVLTF. The CDR3 DNA follows: TGTGCCACCTATAGGGGCTCTGGGGCCAACGTCCTGACTTTC.

This clonotype was observed at least ten times. This rearrangement joins TRBV20-1 to TRBJ1-3, with 8 bases fitting TRBD1. The trim removed 1 base at V and 0 bases at J, leaving 5 bases unmatched. The germline gives CDR1 DFQATT, CDR2 SNEGSKA (reference sequence). The CDR3 is 16 amino acids. CDR3 DNA: TGCAGTGCTAGAGGGACAGGGCATCGCTCTGGAAACACCATATATTTT. Translation gives CSARGTGHRSGNTIYF.

This clonotype has just a few counts. The genes are TRBV14 and TRBJ1-1; D remains ambiguous. In germline, CDR1 is SGHDN, CDR2 FVKESK. The CDR3 has 12 amino acids. The ends were cut back, 2 bases at V and 8 bases at J, with 9 bases in the middle. CDR3 in amino acids: CASSQSWKEAFF. The CDR3 DNA follows: TGTGCCAGCAGCCAAAGTTGGAAAGAAGCTTTCTTT. The full variable domain, its missing parts supplied by reference TRBV14 and TRBJ1-1, is EAGVTQFPSHSVIEKGQTVTLRCDPISGHDNLYWYRRVMGKEIKFLLHFVKESKQDESGMPNNRFLAERTGGTYSTLKVQPAELEDSGVYFCASSQSWKEAFFGQGTRLTVV.

This clonotype turned up a few times. In DNA, the CDR3 is TGTGCCAGCACCCACTCTGGAAACACCATATATTTT. Its translation: CASTHSGNTIYF. V gene TRBV6-2 or TRBV6-3 combines with J gene TRBJ1-3; no clear D. V dropped 7 bases and J dropped 0 bases, with 4 bases sitting between them. Germline assignment: CDR1 MNHEY and CDR2 SVGEGT. The CDR3 spans 12 residues.

This sequence joins TRBV7-3 and TRBJ1-1, with 10 bases fitting TRBD1. CDR1 is SGHTA and CDR2 is FQGTGA in the germline V gene. The CDR3 covers 17 residues. V shed 0 bases, J shed 5 bases, and the junction held 9 bases outside the gene matches. The chain's CDR3 is CASSLTGTGDRGTEAFF. The CDR3 coding sequence is TGTGCCAGCAGCTTAACCGGGACAGGGGACCGGGGGACTGAAGCTTTCTTT.

This clonotype has only a few counts. The chain couples TRBV27 to TRBJ1-5; 7 positions match TRBD1. Germline lookup yields CDR1 MNHEY and CDR2 SMNVEV (reference sequence). CDR3 length: 14 residues. The J segment lost 7 bases and the V segment lost 4 bases, leaving 7 bases of the junction unmatched. As DNA, the CDR3 is TGTGCCAGCAGTTCGACAGGGCTCCGACAGCCCCAGCATTTT. Translated: CASSSTGLRQPQHF.

This clonotype was found many times. The chain has TRBV7-6 and TRBJ2-7; no clear D. CDR1 and CDR2 from the germline V gene are SGHVS and FNYEAQ. The length of the CDR3 is 14 residues. V gave up 1 base and J gave up 3 bases, with 10 bases separating them. The CDR3 sequence is CASSLGTEYYEQYF. As DNA, the CDR3 is TGTGCCAGCAGCTTAGGTACAGAGTACTACGAGCAGTACTTC.

As for this clonotype: Germline and junction disagree at one end, which may indicate a read error. The chain employs TRBV20-1 and TRBJ2-1; no reliable D call. Per the germline V gene, CDR1 is DFQATT and CDR2 is SNEGSKA (reference sequence). The length of the CDR3 is 12 residues. This chain's CDR3 is CSAPDTYNERFF. The DNA for the CDR3 is TGCAGTGCCCCGGATACGTACAATGAGCGGTTCTTC.

This clonotype was counted many times. The gene calls are TRBV7-3 and TRBJ2-3; D may be TRBD2 (6 bases). The length of the CDR3 is 15 residues. CDR1 SGHTA and CDR2 FQGTGA come from the germline V gene. V was clipped by 0 bases and J by 4 bases, with 11 bases between them. Here the CDR3 DNA reads TGTGCCAGCAGCTTAACGTTGGGGGGTGCAGATACGCAGTATTTT. It codes for CASSLTLGGADTQYF.

There are many counts of this clonotype. The chain combines TRBV6-2 or TRBV6-3 with TRBJ1-5; perhaps TRBD1 as D (5 bases). Germline V lookup: CDR1 MNHEY, CDR2 SVGEGT. The ends were cut back, 8 bases at V and 3 bases at J, with 14 bases in the middle. This CDR3 spans 14 amino acids. CDR3: CASGWGRSNQPQHF. Written as DNA, the CDR3 is TGTGCCAGCGGTTGGGGCAGGTCCAATCAGCCCCAGCATTTT.

This clonotype was seen many times. The V call is TRBV27, the J call TRBJ1-6, with 7 bases lining up with TRBD1. This CDR3 has 19 residues. Germline V lookup: CDR1 MNHEY, CDR2 SMNVEV (reference sequence). Unmatched junction bases numbered 11, after V lost 3 bases and J lost 0 bases. The CDR3 loop reads CASSFSSPRDSSYNSPLHF. The CDR3 DNA follows: TGTGCCAGCAGTTTCTCCAGCCCCCGGGACAGCTCCTATAATTCACCCCTCCACTTT.

This chain uses TRBV2 with TRBJ2-3; 14 nucleotides line up with TRBD2. V was clipped by 6 bases and J by 1 base; unmatched bases: 3. Germline-derived CDR1 and CDR2 are SNHLY and FYNNEI. The length of the CDR3 is 16 residues. DNA of the CDR3: TGTGCCAGCAGGATGGGACTAGCGGGGGGCACAGATACGCAGTATTTT. Translation gives CASRMGLAGGTDTQYF.

This clonotype was seen ten or more times. CDR3 residues: CASRQGAIDTQYF. In DNA form, the CDR3 reads TGTGCCAGCAGGCAGGGGGCGATAGATACGCAGTATTTT. The V gene is TRBV12-3 or TRBV12-4, the J gene TRBJ2-3; TRBD1 aligns across 8 bases. CDR3 length equals 13 residues. Losses at the gene ends were 6 bases for V and 5 bases for J; bases not matched to a gene: 4.

This clonotype was detected ten times or more. Mismatch with germline at one junction end may stem from a read error. V is TRBV7-7 and J is TRBJ2-7; the D is unclear. There are 13 residues in the CDR3. The germline V gene has CDR1 SSHAT and CDR2 FNYEAQ (reference sequence). Here the CDR3 reads CASSFGPNYEQYF. The CDR3 nucleotides read TGTGCTAGCAGCTTCGGACCGAACTACGAGCAGTACTTC. Looking up the rest from reference TRBV7-7 and TRBJ2-7 gives the full variable domain: GAGVSQSPRYKVTKRGQDVTLRCDPISSHATLYWYQQALGQGPEFLTYFNYEAQPDKSGLPSDRFSAERPEGSISTLTIQRTEQRDSAMYRCASSFGPNYEQYFGPGTRLTVT.

The count of this clonotype is one. The chain links TRBV10-3 to TRBJ2-7; TRBD1 matches at 9 bases. The CDR3 runs to 15 residues. Germline lookup yields CDR1 ENHRY and CDR2 SYGVKD. The trim removed 3 bases at V and 0 bases at J, leaving 3 bases unmatched. The CDR3 nucleotides are TGTGCCATCAGTGATCGGACAGGGGACTCCTACGAGCAGTACTTC. Translating gives CAISDRTGDSYEQYF.